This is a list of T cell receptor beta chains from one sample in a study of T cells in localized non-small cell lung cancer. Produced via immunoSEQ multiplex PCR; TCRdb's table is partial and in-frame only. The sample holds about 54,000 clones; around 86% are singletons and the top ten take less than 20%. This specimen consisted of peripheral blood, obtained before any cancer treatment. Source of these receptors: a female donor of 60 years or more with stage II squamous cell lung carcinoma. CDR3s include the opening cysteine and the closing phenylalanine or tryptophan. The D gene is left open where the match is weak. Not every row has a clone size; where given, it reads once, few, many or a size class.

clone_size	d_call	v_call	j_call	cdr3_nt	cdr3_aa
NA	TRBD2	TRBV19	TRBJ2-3	TGTGCCAGTTTGGGGAGGGATGGGTTCACAGATACGCAGTATTTT	CASLGRDGFTDTQYF
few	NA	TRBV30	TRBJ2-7	TGTGCCTGGAGGAGGGACTTAGTTCCCTACGAGCAGTACTTC	CAWRRDLVPYEQYF
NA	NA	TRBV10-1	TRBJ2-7	TGCGCCAGCAGTGAGCCGATTTCCTACGAGCAGTACTTC	CASSEPISYEQYF
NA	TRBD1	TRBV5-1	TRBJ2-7	TGCGCCAGCAGCTTGGATGGACAGGGCGTTCTGGGCGAGCAGTACTTC	CASSLDGQGVLGEQYF
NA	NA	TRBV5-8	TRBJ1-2	TGTGCCAGCAGCTTGGACAGAAACTATGGCTACACCTTC	CASSLDRNYGYTF
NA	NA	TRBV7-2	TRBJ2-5	TGTGCCAGCAGCTTAGAGGACCTGGCGGCCCAGTACTTC	CASSLEDLAAQYF
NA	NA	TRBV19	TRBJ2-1	TGTGCCAGTAGTATCGGGCAGCTAAGGTACAATGAGCAGTTCTTC	CASSIGQLRYNEQFF
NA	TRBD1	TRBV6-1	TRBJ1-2	TGTGCCAGCAGAGGACAGGGGGCTGGCAACTATGGCTACACCTTC	CASRGQGAGNYGYTF
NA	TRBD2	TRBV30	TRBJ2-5	TGTGCCTGGAGTGCGGGGGGTGGGTACCAAGAGACCCAGTACTTC	CAWSAGGGYQETQYF
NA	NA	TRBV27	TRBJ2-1	TGTGCCAGCAGTTTAGGCGGGACCCCTGGGGAGCAGTTCTTC	CASSLGGTPGEQFF
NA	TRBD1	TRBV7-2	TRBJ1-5	TGTGCCAGCAGCACGGGACAGCCGTATGGCAATCAGCCCCAGCATTTT	CASSTGQPYGNQPQHF
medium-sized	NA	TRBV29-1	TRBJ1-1	TGCAGCGTTGCGGACAGCATGAACACTGAAGCTTTCTTT	CSVADSMNTEAFF
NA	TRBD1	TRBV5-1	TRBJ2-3	TGCGCCAGCAGCGCCCGGACAGGGGGCGCAGATACGCAGTATTTT	CASSARTGGADTQYF
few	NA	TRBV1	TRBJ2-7	TGCACCAGCAGCCAAGAGGGGGCCCGGGACAGGGCCTACGAGCAGTACTTC	CTSSQEGARDRAYEQYF
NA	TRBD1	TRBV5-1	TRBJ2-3	TGCGCCAGCAGCTCAAGGGGACAGGGAACAGATACGCAGTATTTT	CASSSRGQGTDTQYF
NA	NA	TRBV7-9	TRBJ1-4	TGTGCCAGCAGCCACCTCGACTCGCCGTCTAATGAAAAACTGTTTTTT	CASSHLDSPSNEKLFF
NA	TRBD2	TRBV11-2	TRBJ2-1	TGTGCCAGCAGCCGGACTAGCGGGGGGCCAAGCTCCTACAATGAGCAGTTCTTC	CASSRTSGGPSSYNEQFF
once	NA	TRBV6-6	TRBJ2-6	TGTGCCAGCAGTTCCCATTACAGCATAGGGGCCAACGTCCTGACTTTC	CASSSHYSIGANVLTF
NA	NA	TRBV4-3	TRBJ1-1	TGCGCCAGCAGCCAGAATCAGGGCGTGAACACTGAAGCTTTCTTT	CASSQNQGVNTEAFF
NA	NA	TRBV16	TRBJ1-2	TGTGCCAGCAGCCAATCCAGCAGGGCGGGCTACACCTTC	CASSQSSRAGYTF
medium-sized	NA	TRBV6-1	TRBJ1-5	TGTGCCAGCAGCCTCACCGGAGGGGGGAGTCAGCCCCAGCATTTT	CASSLTGGGSQPQHF
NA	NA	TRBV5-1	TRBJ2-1	TGCGCCAGCAGCTTGGTAACAGGGCAGGGGCTACATGGCTACAATGAGCAGTTCTTC	CASSLVTGQGLHGYNEQFF
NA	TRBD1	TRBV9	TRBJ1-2	TGTGCCAGCAGCGTGCTGACAGGGGGCAACTATGGCTACACCTTC	CASSVLTGGNYGYTF
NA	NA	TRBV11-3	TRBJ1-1	TGTGCCAGCAGCCTCGACAGTTTCCAGAACACTGAAGCTTTCTTT	CASSLDSFQNTEAFF
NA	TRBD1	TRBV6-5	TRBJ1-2	TGTGCCAGCAGTCGGGACAGGGCCGTCTATGGCTACACCTTC	CASSRDRAVYGYTF
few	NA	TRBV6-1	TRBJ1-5	TGTGCCAGCAGTGCCCGGGCAAAGGATCAGCCCCAGCATTTT	CASSARAKDQPQHF
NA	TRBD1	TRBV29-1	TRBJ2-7	TGCAGCGCAATGCGGACAGGCTCCCCCGTGGAGCAGTACTTC	CSAMRTGSPVEQYF
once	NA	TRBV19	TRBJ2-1	TGTGCCAGTAGTTACAGGGAGAAGTCCTACAATGAGCAGTTCTTC	CASSYREKSYNEQFF
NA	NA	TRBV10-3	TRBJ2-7	TGTGCCATCAGTCCAAGTGACGGGCAGACCTACGAGCAGTACTTC	CAISPSDGQTYEQYF
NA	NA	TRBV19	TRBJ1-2	TGTGCCAGTAGTATATCGGTGTATGGCTACACCTTC	CASSISVYGYTF
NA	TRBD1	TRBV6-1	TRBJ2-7	TGTGCCAGCAGAGCAGGACAGGAGTACGAGCAGTACTTC	CASRAGQEYEQYF
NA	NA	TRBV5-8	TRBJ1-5	TGTGCCAGCAGCTCTACTGATACAGGGAGAAATCAGCCCCAGCATTTT	CASSSTDTGRNQPQHF
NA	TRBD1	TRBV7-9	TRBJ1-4	TGTGCCAGCAGCTTAGCGCGGGCAGGGGGCGGTGAAAAACTGTTTTTT	CASSLARAGGGEKLFF
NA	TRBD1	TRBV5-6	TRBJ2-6	TGTGCCAGCAGCACGACAGGGTTGGGTGGGGCCAACGTCCTGACTTTC	CASSTTGLGGANVLTF
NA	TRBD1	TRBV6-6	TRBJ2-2	TGTGCCAGCACTCGGGACAGGGGAGTATCCGGGGAGCTGTTTTTT	CASTRDRGVSGELFF
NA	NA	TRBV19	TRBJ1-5	TGTGCCAGTAGTATAGGACAGTCTAGTAATCAGCCCCAGCATTTT	CASSIGQSSNQPQHF
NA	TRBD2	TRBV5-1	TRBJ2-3	TGCGCCAGCAAGACTAGCCGGGACACAGATACGCAGTATTTT	CASKTSRDTDTQYF
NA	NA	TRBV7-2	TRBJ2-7	TGTGCCAGCAGCTTAGCGAGGAGCAGCCTCTACGAGCAGTACTTC	CASSLARSSLYEQYF
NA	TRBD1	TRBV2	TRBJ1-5	TGTGCCAGCTCCGGACAGGGATGGGTTCAGCCCCAGCATTTT	CASSGQGWVQPQHF
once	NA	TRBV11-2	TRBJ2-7	TGTGCCAGCAGCTCCGATGGGGGGACCTACGAGCAGTACTTC	CASSSDGGTYEQYF
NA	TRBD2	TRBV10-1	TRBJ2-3	TGCGCCAGCAGTGGGGTGGGGGGGACGCAGTATTTT	CASSGVGGTQYF
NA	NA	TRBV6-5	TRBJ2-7	TGTGCCAGCAGTTACGGTGGCGGGGAGCAGTACTTC	CASSYGGGEQYF
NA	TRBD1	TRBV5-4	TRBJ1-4	TGTGCCAGCAGTTTGGGACAGGCTACTAATGAAAAACTGTTTTTT	CASSLGQATNEKLFF
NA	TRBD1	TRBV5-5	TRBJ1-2	TGTGCCAGCAGCTTGGCGGCGGACAGGAGCTATGGCTACACCTTC	CASSLAADRSYGYTF
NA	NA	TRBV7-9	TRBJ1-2	TGTGCCAGCAGCTTAGTTGCGGGTTCTGGCTACACCTTC	CASSLVAGSGYTF
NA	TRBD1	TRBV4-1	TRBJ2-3	TGCGCCAGCAGCCAAGGTCAAGGGACAGGGGGGGATACGCAGTATTTT	CASSQGQGTGGDTQYF
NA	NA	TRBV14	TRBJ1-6	TGTGCCAGCAGCCAAGTATTTAATTCACCCCTCCACTTT	CASSQVFNSPLHF
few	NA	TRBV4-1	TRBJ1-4	TGCGCCAGCAGCCAAGTTGGAGGTGGGGAAAAACTGTTTTTT	CASSQVGGGEKLFF